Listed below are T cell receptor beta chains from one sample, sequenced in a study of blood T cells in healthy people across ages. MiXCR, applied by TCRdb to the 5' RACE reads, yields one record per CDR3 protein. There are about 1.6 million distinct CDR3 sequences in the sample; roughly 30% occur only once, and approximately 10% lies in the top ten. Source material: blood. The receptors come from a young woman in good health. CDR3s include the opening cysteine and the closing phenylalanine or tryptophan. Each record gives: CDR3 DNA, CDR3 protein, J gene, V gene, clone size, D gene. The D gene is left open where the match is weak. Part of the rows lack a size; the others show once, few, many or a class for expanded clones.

TGTGCCAGCAGCGTGACAGGGGGCTACAATGAGCAGTTCTTC | CASSVTGGYNEQFF | TRBJ2-1 | TRBV27 | few | TRBD1
TGTGCCAGCTCCCCTGGGGATCGGGGGCGGTCCACCTACGAGCAGTACTTC | CASSPGDRGRSTYEQYF | TRBJ2-7 | TRBV18 | few | NA
TGTGCCAGCAGCTTAGACGGCATACGCTACGAGCAGTACTTC | CASSLDGIRYEQYF | TRBJ2-7 | TRBV11-2 | NA | NA
TGTGCCAGCAGCACCGGGACACCCCAAGAGACCCAGTACTTC | CASSTGTPQETQYF | TRBJ2-5 | TRBV5-6 | few | NA
TGCAGTGCTAGAGACCGACAGGGTTCGGGTTTTGAAAAACTGTTTTTT | CSARDRQGSGFEKLFF | TRBJ1-4 | TRBV20-1 | many | TRBD1
TGTGCCAGCAGCTTAGACCAGAGCAGCTATGGCTGCACCTTC | CASSLDQSSYGCTF | TRBJ1-2 | TRBV7-2 | NA | NA
TGCAGCGTGCGACGACTACAAGAGACCCAGTACTTC | CSVRRLQETQYF | TRBJ2-5 | TRBV29-1 | many | NA
TGTGCCAGCAGCCAAAATGGCGGGAGAGACACCGGGGAGCTGTTTTTT | CASSQNGGRDTGELFF | TRBJ2-2 | TRBV4-2 | NA | TRBD2
TGCGCCAGCAGCTTCCAGACGAACACTGAAGCTTTCTTT | CASSFQTNTEAFF | TRBJ1-1 | TRBV5-1 | NA | NA
TGTGCCAGCAGCCTCTCGTCAGGTGGCATCACAGATACGCAGTATTTT | CASSLSSGGITDTQYF | TRBJ2-3 | TRBV7-3 | NA | NA
TGTGCCAGCAGTTTCTGGAGAACGAGGGACAATGAGCAGTTCTTC | CASSFWRTRDNEQFF | TRBJ2-1 | TRBV27 | few | NA
TGTGCCAGCAGCGCCTATACAGGGGAAGGCGAGCAGTACTTC | CASSAYTGEGEQYF | TRBJ2-7 | TRBV2 | NA | TRBD1
TGCAGCGTTGAAGAGGCGACCCAGTACTTC | CSVEEATQYF | TRBJ2-5 | TRBV29-1 | many | NA
TGTGCCAGCTCACCTCTACCGGGACCACCCTACGAGCAGTACTTC | CASSPLPGPPYEQYF | TRBJ2-7 | TRBV18 | NA | NA
TGTGCCAGCAGCCTCGGACAGGGAAAGCAGCCCCAGCATTTT | CASSLGQGKQPQHF | TRBJ1-5 | TRBV7-9 | few | TRBD1
TGCGCCAGCAGCCAAGATGGCAGGACTAACTATGGCTACACCTTC | CASSQDGRTNYGYTF | TRBJ1-2 | TRBV4-1 | many | NA